Below are 29 T cell receptor beta chains sequenced from a single sample in a study of identical twins. Each CDR3 protein gets one entry after TCRdb re-called the 5' RACE reads with MiXCR. Altogether about 150,000 distinct CDR3 sequences are present, around 3.4% being singletons, with the ten largest covering around 8%. Sequencing used memory T cells sorted from blood. Receptor source: a man between 18 and 29 years old in good health.

This clonotype came up many times. This rearrangement joins TRBV12-3 or TRBV12-4 to TRBJ2-5; TRBD1 is a possible D gene (7 bases). The CDR3 is 14 amino acids. Trimming left V 10 bases short and J 7 bases short, with 22 bases between. The DNA for the CDR3 is TGTGCCACCCAAAACGGGACAGCCGGGGGGACCCAGTACTTC. This codes for CATQNGTAGGTQYF.

Many counts were recorded for this clonotype. The V and J genes are TRBV7-7 and TRBJ2-7; 9 bases align to TRBD1. The CDR3 length is 16 residues. The germline CDR1 and CDR2 sequences are SSHAT and FNYEAQ (reference sequence). V shed 5 bases, J shed 5 bases, and the junction held 13 bases outside the gene matches. This CDR3 is CASSKRGDRVVNEQYF. CDR3 sequence (DNA): TGTGCCAGCAGCAAGAGGGGGGACAGGGTAGTCAACGAGCAGTACTTC.

This clonotype was observed many times. The gene calls are TRBV6-1 and TRBJ2-5; TRBD2 matches at 10 bases. Per germline, CDR1 MNHNS and CDR2 SASEGT. With 6 bases clipped from V and 4 bases from J, the junction kept 8 bases outside the gene matches. This CDR3 contains 15 residues. CDR3 coding DNA: TGTGCCAGCAGCCCAGCGGGAGGGGCTCCAGAGACCCAGTACTTC. It specifies CASSPAGGAPETQYF.

By sample fraction, this clonotype is medium-sized (0.01 to 0.1%). The V and J genes are TRBV24-1 and TRBJ2-1; D remains unclear. In germline, CDR1 is KGHDR, CDR2 SFDVKD. The V end was cut by 3 bases, the J end by 6 bases, with 23 bases between. The CDR3 runs to 18 residues. CDR3 coding DNA: TGTGCCACCAGTGATCGCCTCAGCTCTGCGCGTCCATCCAATGAGCAGTTCTTC. Translating gives CATSDRLSSARPSNEQFF.

The J gene is TRBJ2-1, the V gene TRBV30; D gene uncertain. Germline CDR1 reads GTSNPN; CDR2 reads SVGIG (reference sequence). The CDR3 is made up of 12 amino acids. V shed 3 bases and J shed 7 bases, with 10 bases lying between them. The CDR3 protein is CAWRKRSNEQFF. In DNA form, the CDR3 reads TGTGCCTGGAGGAAGAGGAGTAATGAGCAGTTCTTC.

In this sample, this clonotype turned up many times. V usage is TRBV5-1 and J usage is TRBJ2-1; 8 positions agree with TRBD1. Germline values: CDR1 SGHRS, CDR2 YFSETQ. The CDR3 is 17 amino acids. Trimming removed 0 bases from V and 0 bases from J; junction bases left unmatched: 5. The CDR3 protein is CASSLDPGQASYNEQFF. The CDR3 nucleotides are TGCGCCAGCAGCTTGGATCCGGGACAGGCCTCCTACAATGAGCAGTTCTTC.

This clonotype was seen at least ten times. The J gene is TRBJ2-1, the V gene TRBV7-4; D not certain. The CDR3 extends over 10 amino acids. Looked up from germline, CDR1 is SGHVT and CDR2 is SQSDAQ. The V end was cut by 8 bases, the J end by 8 bases, with 7 bases between. CDR3 nucleotides: TGTGCCAGCCCCTGGCATGAGCAGTTCTTC. Protein product: CASPWHEQFF. The full variable domain, with the rest looked up from reference TRBV7-4 and TRBJ2-1, is GAGVSQSPRYKVAKRGRDVALRCDSISGHVTLYWYRQTLGQGSEVLTYSQSDAQRDKSGRPSGRFSAERPERSVSTLKIQRTEQGDSAVYLCASPWHEQFFGPGTRLTVL.

The sample holds many counts of this clonotype. V is TRBV11-2 and J is TRBJ1-1; TRBD1 is a possible D gene (5 bases). The germline V and J ends were trimmed by 3 bases and 6 bases, with 11 bases remaining between them. The CDR3 is 13 amino acids. The V gene's germline CDR1 is SGHAT and CDR2 FQNNGV. The DNA for the CDR3 is TGTGCCAGCAGCTTCAGGGAGGTCGCTGAAGCTTTCTTT. It encodes CASSFREVAEAFF.

The sample holds many counts of this clonotype. The chain's CDR3 is CASSGPGQGNYGNTIYF. The CDR3, as DNA: TGTGCCAGCAGTGGCCCGGGACAGGGAAATTATGGAAACACCATATATTTT. The chain combines TRBV6-1 with TRBJ1-3, with 9 bases lining up with TRBD1. The germline CDR1 and CDR2 sequences are MNHNS and SASEGT. V was clipped by 4 bases and J by 3 bases; unmatched bases: 10. This CDR3 contains 17 residues.

The V call is TRBV5-1, the J call TRBJ2-5; weak D call: TRBD1 (5 bases). V shed 4 bases and J shed 3 bases, with 13 bases lying between them. This CDR3 is 14 amino acids long. The germline gives CDR1 SGHRS, CDR2 YFSETQ. The CDR3, as DNA: TGCGCCAGCAGCGGCGGACACCGGGAAGAGACCCAGTACTTC. Its protein is CASSGGHREETQYF.

This clonotype was seen ten or more times. The chain links TRBV20-1 to TRBJ2-3; 9 nucleotides match TRBD2. Germline loops: CDR1 DFQATT, CDR2 SNEGSKA (reference sequence). V lost 6 bases to trimming and J lost 4 bases; unmatched junction nucleotides: 11. The CDR3 has 15 amino acids. The CDR3 DNA reads TGCAGTGCCCAAGCCGGGACTAGCAACGCAGATACGCAGTATTTT. It translates to CSAQAGTSNADTQYF.

This clonotype was recorded many times. The gene calls are TRBV3-1 and TRBJ2-4, with 11 bases aligning to TRBD1. The CDR3 has 17 residues. Unmatched junction bases numbered 5, after V lost 1 base and J lost 3 bases. Germline lookup yields CDR1 LGHDT and CDR2 YNNKEL (reference sequence). The CDR3 loop is CASSQGTGGANKNIQYF. The DNA of the CDR3 is TGTGCCAGCAGCCAAGGGACAGGGGGCGCTAACAAAAACATTCAGTACTTC.

This clonotype was recorded many times. The chain recombines TRBV16 with TRBJ2-1; 10 bases are a match to TRBD2. The CDR3 loop spans 15 amino acids. Trimming took 5 bases from V and 4 from J; bases not matched to a gene: 5. Germline CDR1 reads KGHSY; CDR2 reads FQNENV. The CDR3: CASSAGTSVYNEQFF. The CDR3 nucleotides are TGTGCCAGCAGCGCCGGGACTAGCGTATACAATGAGCAGTTCTTC.

V gene TRBV30 combines with J gene TRBJ2-5; TRBD2 matches at 12 bases. The germline gives CDR1 GTSNPN, CDR2 SVGIG (reference sequence). This CDR3 region has 17 residues. V trimming: 3 bases; J trimming: 1 base; junction bases outside the gene matches: 9. This chain's CDR3 is CAWRSPGLAGPQETQYF. The CDR3 DNA reads TGTGCCTGGAGGTCACCCGGACTAGCGGGACCCCAAGAGACCCAGTACTTC.

Ten or more counts support this clonotype. The rearrangement uses TRBV7-2 and TRBJ2-5, with D perhaps given as TRBD1 or TRBD2 (5 bases each). The V end lost 8 bases, the J end lost 2 bases, and 12 bases lay between the germline ends. The CDR3 totals 13 residues. Looked up from germline, CDR1 is SGHTA and CDR2 is FQGNSA. CDR3 loop: CASSPGPQETQYF. The CDR3 DNA is TGTGCCAGCTCACCGGGACCGCAAGAGACCCAGTACTTC.

This clonotype was seen at least ten times. The V gene is TRBV6-1, the J gene TRBJ1-1; TRBD1 matches at 11 bases. This CDR3 has 14 amino acids. Looked up from germline, CDR1 is MNHNS and CDR2 is SASEGT. The ends lost 10 bases at V and 7 bases at J; junction bases unmatched: 11. CDR3 DNA sequence: TGTGCCATTACCAGGTCGGGACAGGGGGGTGAAGCTTTCTTT. It codes for CAITRSGQGGEAFF.

This clonotype was seen a few times. This chain uses TRBV24-1 with TRBJ2-3, with D possibly being TRBD1 (5 bases). The CDR3 is made up of 16 amino acids. Per the germline V gene, CDR1 is KGHDR and CDR2 is SFDVKD. Trimming pared 1 base from V and 5 bases from J, leaving 15 bases between. The DNA for the CDR3 is TGTGCCACCAGTGATTTTAACAGGTTAGGGGAAGATACGCAGTATTTT. Residues: CATSDFNRLGEDTQYF.

This clonotype was recorded at least ten times. The genes are TRBV5-4 and TRBJ2-7, with 9 nucleotides matching TRBD1. The V segment lost 1 base and the J segment 5 bases; nucleotides outside the gene matches: 7. Germline assignment: CDR1 SGHNT and CDR2 YYREEE (reference sequence). The CDR3 totals 15 residues. The CDR3 nucleotides read TGTGCCAGCAGCTTGCGTGGGACAGGGAGGGACGAGCAGTACTTC. This translates into CASSLRGTGRDEQYF.

The chain joins TRBV5-1 to TRBJ2-1, with D tentatively TRBD1 or TRBD2 (7 bases each). Germline V gene data show CDR1 as SGHRS and CDR2 as YFSETQ. This CDR3 spans 17 amino acids. Deletions cut 4 bases from V and 7 bases from J, with 24 bases between. For the CDR3, the DNA is TGCGCCAGCAGCACCGGACTAGGACCGCCAGGGGGAAATGAGCAGTTCTTC. This encodes CASSTGLGPPGGNEQFF.

A remark on this clonotype: A single base separates this from a much larger clone, so it may be a read error. The CDR3 DNA sequence: TGCAGTGTCCCCAGGGGGCTTACTGAAGCTTTCTTT. Amino acid sequence: CSVPRGLTEAFF. V gene TRBV20-1 combines with J gene TRBJ1-1; 8 bases fit TRBD1. The CDR3 extends over 12 amino acids. Germline V CDR1 and CDR2: DFQATT, SNEGSKA (reference sequence). The V and J ends lost 7 bases and 5 bases, in that order; junction bases with no gene match: 6.

This clonotype was counted at least ten times. This chain uses TRBV20-1 with TRBJ2-1; 10 nucleotides align to TRBD2. This CDR3 spans 15 amino acids. CDR1 and CDR2 from the germline V gene are DFQATT and SNEGSKA (reference sequence). V dropped 4 bases and J dropped 1; count of bases not matched to a gene: 4. DNA of the CDR3: TGCAGTGCTATTAGCGGGAGGCAGTCCTACAATGAGCAGTTCTTC. The encoded protein is CSAISGRQSYNEQFF.

This clonotype occurred many times. The chain links TRBV29-1 to TRBJ2-4; D remains unclear. This CDR3 is 12 amino acids long. The germline CDR1 and CDR2 sequences are SQVTM and ANQGSEA. Trimming removed 2 bases at V and 9 bases at J, with 11 bases between. CDR3 region: CSVERPDLIQYF. The CDR3 region has the DNA TGCAGCGTTGAACGGCCAGATCTCATTCAGTACTTC.

This clonotype was counted many times. The chain recombines TRBV12-5 with TRBJ1-2; TRBD1 agrees at 8 bases. This CDR3 comprises 14 residues. Trimming cost V 2 bases and J 8 bases; bases outside gene matches: 7. CDR1 is LGHNT and CDR2 is FRNRAP in the germline V gene. This CDR3 reads CASGLSRGLHGYTF. CDR3 nucleotide sequence: TGTGCTAGTGGTTTGTCCAGGGGGCTGCACGGCTACACCTTC.

This clonotype was seen ten or more times. V usage is TRBV5-1 and J usage is TRBJ2-5, with 8 bases fitting TRBD1. CDR1 and CDR2 (germline): SGHRS, YFSETQ. V trimming: 1 base; J trimming: 5 bases; junction bases outside the gene matches: 1. CDR3 length equals 13 residues. This CDR3 is CASSLRQGETQYF. In nucleotides, the CDR3 is TGCGCCAGCAGCTTGCGACAGGGGGAGACCCAGTACTTC.

This clonotype has ten or more counts. This rearrangement joins TRBV29-1 to TRBJ2-1; 8 bases are a match to TRBD2. V was pared by 5 bases and J by 4 bases, with 16 bases of the junction left unmatched. This CDR3 is built from 17 residues. In germline, CDR1 is SQVTM, CDR2 ANQGSEA. The DNA of the CDR3 is TGCAGCGTTCCCTCTCCGGGAGGGTCCCGAATGTACAATGAGCAGTTCTTC. Translated, it gives CSVPSPGGSRMYNEQFF.

The CDR3 spells CASSSPWQGYEQYF. CDR3 bases: TGTGCCAGCAGCTCCCCTTGGCAGGGCTACGAGCAGTACTTC. The chain joins TRBV12-3 or TRBV12-4 to TRBJ2-7; D is perhaps TRBD1 (5 bases). CDR3 length equals 14 residues. V lost 6 bases and J lost 3, with 15 bases in between.

This clonotype was recorded many times. The rearrangement joins TRBV2 to TRBJ2-1; 7 positions match TRBD1. This CDR3 spans 15 amino acids. With V trimmed by 6 bases and J by 8 bases, 13 bases remained unmatched. Germline V gene sequence: CDR1 SNHLY, CDR2 FYNNEI. CDR3 sequence reads: CASRETGAQVDEQFF. CDR3 in DNA: TGTGCCAGCAGGGAAACAGGGGCGCAAGTCGATGAGCAGTTCTTC.

This clonotype was seen at least ten times. V is TRBV12-3 or TRBV12-4 and J is TRBJ2-1, with 11 bases aligning to TRBD2. V shed 6 bases, J shed 10 bases, and the junction held 11 bases outside the gene matches. CDR3 length: 15 residues. CDR3 region: CASRMGLAAEDEQFF. CDR3 sequence (DNA): TGTGCCAGCAGGATGGGACTAGCGGCAGAAGACGAGCAGTTCTTC.

This clonotype has a count of ten or more. The chain is built from TRBV5-1 and TRBJ2-3; a weak D match, TRBD2 (5 bases). This CDR3 region has 17 residues. Per germline, CDR1 SGHRS and CDR2 YFSETQ. Trimming removed 1 base from V and 2 bases from J, with 17 bases in between. CDR3 in amino acids: CASSLTGRTPNTDTQYF. CDR3 DNA sequence: TGCGCCAGCAGCTTGACTGGGCGGACTCCTAACACAGATACGCAGTATTTT.